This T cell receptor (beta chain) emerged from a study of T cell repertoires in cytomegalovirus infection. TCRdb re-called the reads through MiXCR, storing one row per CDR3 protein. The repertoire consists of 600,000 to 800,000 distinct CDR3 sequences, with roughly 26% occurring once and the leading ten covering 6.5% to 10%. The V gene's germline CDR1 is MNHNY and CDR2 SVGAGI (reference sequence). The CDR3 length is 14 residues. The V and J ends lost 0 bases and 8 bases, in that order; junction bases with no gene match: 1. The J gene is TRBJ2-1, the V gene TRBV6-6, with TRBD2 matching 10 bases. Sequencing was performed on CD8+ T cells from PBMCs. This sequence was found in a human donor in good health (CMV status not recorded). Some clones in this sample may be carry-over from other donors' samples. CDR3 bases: TGTGCCAGCAGTTACTCGCTAGCGGGGGATGAGCAGTTCTTC. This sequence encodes CASSYSLAGDEQFF.